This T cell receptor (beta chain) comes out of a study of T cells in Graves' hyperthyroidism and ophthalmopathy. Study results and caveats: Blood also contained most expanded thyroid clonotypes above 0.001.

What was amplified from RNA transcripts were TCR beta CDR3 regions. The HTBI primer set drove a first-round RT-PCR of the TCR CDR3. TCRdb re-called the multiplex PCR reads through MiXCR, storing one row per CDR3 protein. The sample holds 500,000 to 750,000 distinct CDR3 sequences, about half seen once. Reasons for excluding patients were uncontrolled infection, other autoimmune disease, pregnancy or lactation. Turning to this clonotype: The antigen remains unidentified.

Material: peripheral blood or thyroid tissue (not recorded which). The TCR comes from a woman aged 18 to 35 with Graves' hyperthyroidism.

The CDR3 DNA reads as TGTGCCAGCAGTTACCAGACAGAGGACACTGAAGCTTTCTTT. This gives the protein CASSYQTEDTEAFF. The chain carries TRBV7-9 and TRBJ1-1; possibly TRBD1 for D (5 bases). The length of the CDR3 is 14 residues. V shed 6 bases and J shed 3 bases, with 14 bases lying between them. Looked up from germline, CDR1 is SEHNR and CDR2 is FQNEAQ (reference sequence).